This T cell receptor beta chain was obtained from a study of shared clonotypes between healthy human individuals. Study findings and constraints: Some naive CD4 clonotypes, 4.5% to 5.5%, turned up in common across a few donors.

Germline CDR1 is MDHEN and CDR2 is SYDVKM. The CDR3 length is 11 residues. As regards this clone: Its target is unknown. The junction differs from germline at one of its ends, possibly a read error.

Sequencing was performed with immunoSEQ multiplex PCR; in TCRdb, only in-frame clones are kept and a portion is missing. The sample carries about 600,000 clones, about 96% recorded once. Material for sequencing was naive CD4+ T cells sorted from blood. Indicated subset: CD45RA+ positively selected. The rearrangement joins TRBV28 to TRBJ2-7; 9 bases fit TRBD1. The receptor's source is a woman in her 30s in good health. Written as DNA, the CDR3 is TGTGCCAGCAGTTCAGGGCACAGGGGGCACTTC. Amino acid sequence: CASSSGHRGHF.